The 6 T cell receptor beta chains in this list originate from one sample, sequenced in a study of blood T cell repertoires in COVID-19. Repertoires were generated with immunoSEQ multiplex PCR, while TCRdb's copy carries only in-frame clones and drops some. The table lists some 120,000 clones, 70% to 90% of them singletons, with approximately 1.4% in the top ten. The sequencing input was peripheral blood. The receptors derive from a human donor in a cohort sampled during active COVID-19.

This clone came up a few times. This CDR3 reads CATSSGRTGELFF. The CDR3, as DNA: TGTGCCACATCTAGCGGGAGAACCGGGGAGCTGTTTTTT. The V and J genes are TRBV10-3 and TRBJ2-2; 10 bases are shared with TRBD2. CDR1 and CDR2 from the germline V gene are ENHRY and SYGVKD. The CDR3 extends over 13 amino acids. Trimming at V came to 10 bases and at J to 5 bases, leaving 4 bases not matched to a gene.

The rearrangement uses TRBV18 and TRBJ1-2; TRBD1 is a possible D gene (5 bases). Germline V gives CDR1 KGHSH, CDR2 LQKENI. V lost 6 bases, J lost 3 bases, and 17 bases lay in between. This CDR3 has 15 residues. For the CDR3, the DNA is TGTGCCAGCTCCGGATTTGATGACAGCGACTATGGCTACACCTTC. Protein: CASSGFDDSDYGYTF.

This CDR3 reads CASSPGLDVNEQFF. In DNA, the CDR3 is TGTGCCAGCAGCCCTGGACTAGATGTCAATGAGCAGTTCTTC. The chain joins TRBV13 to TRBJ2-1; 7 bases line up with TRBD2. Germline V gene data show CDR1 as PRHDT and CDR2 as FYEKMQ (reference sequence). There are 14 residues in the CDR3. The V gene end was trimmed by 5 bases and the J gene end by 6 bases; junction bases not matched to a gene: 7.

This chain connects TRBV28 to TRBJ1-2; D is uncertain. The length of the CDR3 is 11 residues. The germline V gene has CDR1 MDHEN and CDR2 SYDVKM. With 5 bases removed from V and 8 bases from J, the gap between germline ends came to 9 bases. The CDR3 bases are TGTGCCAGCAGTAAGATTGCGGGCTACACCTTC. This gives the protein CASSKIAGYTF.

This clone was picked up one time. The chain recombines TRBV12-3 or TRBV12-4 with TRBJ2-1, with D uncertain. CDR3 length: 11 residues. V lost 5 bases and J 4 bases, leaving 3 bases between the germline ends. The CDR3 sequence: CASSRYNEQFF. The CDR3 bases are TGTGCCAGCAGTCGTTACAATGAGCAGTTCTTC.

The rearrangement joins TRBV2 to TRBJ1-5; D unclear. The CDR3 runs to 14 residues. V was pared by 8 bases and J by 7 bases, with 18 bases between. Germline assignment: CDR1 SNHLY and CDR2 FYNNEI. CDR3 sequence (DNA): TGTGCCAGCCAACCGACAAGCTATGGACAGCCCCAGCATTTT. This sequence encodes CASQPTSYGQPQHF.